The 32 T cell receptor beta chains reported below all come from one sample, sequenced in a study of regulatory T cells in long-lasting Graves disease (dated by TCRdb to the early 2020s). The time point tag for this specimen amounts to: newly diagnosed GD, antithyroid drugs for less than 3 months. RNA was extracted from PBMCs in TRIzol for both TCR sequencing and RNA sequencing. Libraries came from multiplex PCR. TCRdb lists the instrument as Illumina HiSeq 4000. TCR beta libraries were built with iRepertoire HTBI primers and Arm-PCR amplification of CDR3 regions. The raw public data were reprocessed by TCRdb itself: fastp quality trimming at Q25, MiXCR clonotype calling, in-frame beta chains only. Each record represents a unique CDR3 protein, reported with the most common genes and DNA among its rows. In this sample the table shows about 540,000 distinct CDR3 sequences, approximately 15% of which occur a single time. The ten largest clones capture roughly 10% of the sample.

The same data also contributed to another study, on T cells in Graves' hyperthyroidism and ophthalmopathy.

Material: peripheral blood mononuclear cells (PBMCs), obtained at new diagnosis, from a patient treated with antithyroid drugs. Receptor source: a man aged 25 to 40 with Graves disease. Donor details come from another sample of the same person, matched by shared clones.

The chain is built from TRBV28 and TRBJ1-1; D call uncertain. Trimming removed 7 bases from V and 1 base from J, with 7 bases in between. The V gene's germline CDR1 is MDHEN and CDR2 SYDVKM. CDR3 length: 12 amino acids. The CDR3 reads CASKPGNTEAFF. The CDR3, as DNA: TGTGCCAGCAAGCCAGGGAACACTGAAGCTTTCTTT. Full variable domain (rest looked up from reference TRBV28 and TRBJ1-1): DVKVTQSSRYLVKRTGEKVFLECVQDMDHENMFWYRQDPGLGLRLIYFSYDVKMKEKGDIPEGYSVSREKKERFSLILESASTNQTSMYLCASKPGNTEAFFGQGTRLTVV.

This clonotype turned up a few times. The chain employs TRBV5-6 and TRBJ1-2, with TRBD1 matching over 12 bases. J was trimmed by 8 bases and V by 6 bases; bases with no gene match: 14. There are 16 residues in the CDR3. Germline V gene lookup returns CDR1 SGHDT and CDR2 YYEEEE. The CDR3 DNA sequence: TGTGCCAGCAACCCCACCGGGACAGGGGGCCACTGGGGCTACACCTTC. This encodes CASNPTGTGGHWGYTF.

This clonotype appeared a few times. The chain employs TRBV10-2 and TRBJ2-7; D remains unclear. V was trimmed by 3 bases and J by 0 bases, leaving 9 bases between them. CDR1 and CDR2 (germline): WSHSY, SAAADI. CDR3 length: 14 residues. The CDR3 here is CASSDSDSSYEQYF. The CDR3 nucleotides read TGCGCCAGCAGTGATTCCGATAGCTCCTACGAGCAGTACTTC.

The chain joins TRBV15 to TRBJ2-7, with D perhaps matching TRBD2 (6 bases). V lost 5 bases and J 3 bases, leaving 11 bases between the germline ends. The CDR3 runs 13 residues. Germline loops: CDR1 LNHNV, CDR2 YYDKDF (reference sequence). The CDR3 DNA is TGTGCCACCAGCCTTGACGGGGGCTACGAGCAGTACTTC. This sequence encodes CATSLDGGYEQYF.

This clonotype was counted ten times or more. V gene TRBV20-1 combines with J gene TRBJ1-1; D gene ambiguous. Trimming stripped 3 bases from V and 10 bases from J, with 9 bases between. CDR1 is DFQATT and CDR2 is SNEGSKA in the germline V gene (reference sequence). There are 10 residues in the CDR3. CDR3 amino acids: CSASGVGAFF. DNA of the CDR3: TGCAGTGCTAGCGGGGTAGGAGCTTTCTTT.

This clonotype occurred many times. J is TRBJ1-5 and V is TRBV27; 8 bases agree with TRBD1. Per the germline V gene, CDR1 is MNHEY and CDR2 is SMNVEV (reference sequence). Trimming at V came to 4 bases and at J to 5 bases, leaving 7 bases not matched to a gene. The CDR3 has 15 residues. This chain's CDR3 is CASSSRTGSDQPQHF. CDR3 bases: TGTGCCAGCAGTTCCCGGACAGGGTCGGATCAGCCCCAGCATTTT.

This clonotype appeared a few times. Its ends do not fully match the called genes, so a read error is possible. The CDR3 DNA reads as TGTGCCAGTAGTACAGGGGAGACATCCTTCAATGAGCAGTTCTTC. Translated, it gives CASSTGETSFNEQFF. The V call is TRBV19, the J call TRBJ2-1; possible D gene TRBD1, 6 bases. The CDR3 has 15 amino acids. Germline CDR1 is LNHDA and CDR2 is SQIVND (reference sequence). The complete variable domain, with remaining parts taken from reference TRBV19 and TRBJ2-1, reads DGGITQSPKYLFRKEGQNVTLSCEQNLNHDAMYWYRQDPGQGLRLIYYSQIVNDFQKGDIAEGYSVSREKKESFPLTVTSAQKNPTAFYLCASSTGETSFNEQFFGPGTRLTVL.

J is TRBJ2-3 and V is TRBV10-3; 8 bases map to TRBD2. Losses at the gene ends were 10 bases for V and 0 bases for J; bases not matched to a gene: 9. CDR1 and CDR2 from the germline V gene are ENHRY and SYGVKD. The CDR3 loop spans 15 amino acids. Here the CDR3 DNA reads TGTGCCAGCGCCGGAGCGGGGGACAGCACAGATACGCAGTATTTT. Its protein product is CASAGAGDSTDTQYF.

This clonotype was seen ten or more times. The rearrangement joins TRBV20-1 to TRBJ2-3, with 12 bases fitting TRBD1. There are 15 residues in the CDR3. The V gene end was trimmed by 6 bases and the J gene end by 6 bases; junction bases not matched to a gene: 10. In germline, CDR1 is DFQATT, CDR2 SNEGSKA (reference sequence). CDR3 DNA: TGCAGTGCCCTCCCCGGGACAGGGGGCCCCGATACGCAGTATTTT. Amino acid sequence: CSALPGTGGPDTQYF.

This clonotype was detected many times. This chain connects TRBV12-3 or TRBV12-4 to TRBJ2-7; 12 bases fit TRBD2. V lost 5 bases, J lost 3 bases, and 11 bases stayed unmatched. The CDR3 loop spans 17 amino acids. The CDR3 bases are TGTGCCAGCAGTCCGCCCCTTCGGACTAGCGGGATCTACGAGCAGTACTTC. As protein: CASSPPLRTSGIYEQYF.

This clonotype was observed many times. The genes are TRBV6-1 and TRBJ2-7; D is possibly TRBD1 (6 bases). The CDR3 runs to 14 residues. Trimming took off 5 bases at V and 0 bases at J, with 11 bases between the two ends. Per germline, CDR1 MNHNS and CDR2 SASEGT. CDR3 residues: CASSPTGNSYEQYF. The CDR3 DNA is TGTGCCAGCAGTCCCACAGGGAACTCCTACGAGCAGTACTTC.

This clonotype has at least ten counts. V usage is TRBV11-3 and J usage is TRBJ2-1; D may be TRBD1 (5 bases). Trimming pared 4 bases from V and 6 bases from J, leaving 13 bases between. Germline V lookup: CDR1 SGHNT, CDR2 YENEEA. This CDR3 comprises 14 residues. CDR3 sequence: CASSSPDNFNEQFF. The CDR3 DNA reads TGTGCCAGCAGCTCGCCGGACAATTTCAATGAGCAGTTCTTC.

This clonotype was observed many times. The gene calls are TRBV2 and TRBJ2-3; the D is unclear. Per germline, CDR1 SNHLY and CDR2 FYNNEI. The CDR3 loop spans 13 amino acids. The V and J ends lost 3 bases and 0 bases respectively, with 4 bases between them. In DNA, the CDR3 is TGTGCCAGCAGTGAGGATAGCACAGATACGCAGTATTTT. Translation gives CASSEDSTDTQYF.

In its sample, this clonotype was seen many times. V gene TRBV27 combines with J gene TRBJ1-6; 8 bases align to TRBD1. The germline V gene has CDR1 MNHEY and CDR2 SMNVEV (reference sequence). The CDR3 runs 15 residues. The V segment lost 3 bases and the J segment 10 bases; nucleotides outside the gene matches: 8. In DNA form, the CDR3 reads TGTGCCAGCAGTTTGGACGGACAGGGCGGCTCACCCCTCCACTTT. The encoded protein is CASSLDGQGGSPLHF.

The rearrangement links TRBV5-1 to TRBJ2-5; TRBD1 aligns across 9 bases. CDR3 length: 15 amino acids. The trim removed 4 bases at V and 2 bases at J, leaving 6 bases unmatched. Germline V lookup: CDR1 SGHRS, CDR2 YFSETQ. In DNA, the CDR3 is TGCGCCAGCAGCAGGACAGGGGCCAAACAAGAGACCCAGTACTTC. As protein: CASSRTGAKQETQYF.

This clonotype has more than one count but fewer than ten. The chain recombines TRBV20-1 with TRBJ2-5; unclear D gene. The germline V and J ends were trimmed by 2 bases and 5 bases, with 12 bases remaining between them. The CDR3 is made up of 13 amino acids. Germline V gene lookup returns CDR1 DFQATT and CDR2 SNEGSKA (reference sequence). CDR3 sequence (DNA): TGCAGTGCTAGACGGCCGGGTGGGGAGACCCAGTACTTC. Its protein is CSARRPGGETQYF.

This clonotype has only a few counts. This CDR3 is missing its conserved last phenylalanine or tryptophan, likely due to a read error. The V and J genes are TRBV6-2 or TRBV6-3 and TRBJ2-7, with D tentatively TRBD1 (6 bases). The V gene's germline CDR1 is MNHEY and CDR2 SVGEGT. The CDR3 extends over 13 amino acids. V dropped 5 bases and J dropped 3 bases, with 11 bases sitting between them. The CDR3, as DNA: TGTGCCAGCAGTGGACAGAACTACTACGAGCAGTACCTC. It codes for CASSGQNYYEQYL.

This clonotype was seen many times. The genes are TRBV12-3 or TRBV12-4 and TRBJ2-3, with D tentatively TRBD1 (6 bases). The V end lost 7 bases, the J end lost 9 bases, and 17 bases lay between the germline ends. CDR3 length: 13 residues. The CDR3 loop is CASIQSFGQTQYF. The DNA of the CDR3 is TGTGCCAGCATTCAGAGTTTCGGACAGACGCAGTATTTT.

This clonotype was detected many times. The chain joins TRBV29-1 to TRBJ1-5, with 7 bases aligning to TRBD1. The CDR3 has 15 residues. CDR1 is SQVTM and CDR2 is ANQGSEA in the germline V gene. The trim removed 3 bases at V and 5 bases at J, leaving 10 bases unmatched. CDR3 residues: CSVDLDRAVDQPQHF. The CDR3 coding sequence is TGCAGCGTTGACCTCGACAGGGCTGTGGATCAGCCCCAGCATTTT.

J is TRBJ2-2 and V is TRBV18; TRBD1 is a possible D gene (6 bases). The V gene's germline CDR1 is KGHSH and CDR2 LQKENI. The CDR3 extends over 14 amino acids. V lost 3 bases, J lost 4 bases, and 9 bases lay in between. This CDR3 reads CASSPSRGTGELFF. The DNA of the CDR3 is TGTGCCAGCTCACCCTCCAGGGGCACCGGGGAGCTGTTTTTT.

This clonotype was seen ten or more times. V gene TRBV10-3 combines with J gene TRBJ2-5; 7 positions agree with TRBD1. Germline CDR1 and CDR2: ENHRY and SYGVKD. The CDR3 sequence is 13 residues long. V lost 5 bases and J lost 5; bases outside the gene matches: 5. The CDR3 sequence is CAISIDRDETQYF. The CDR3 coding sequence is TGTGCCATCAGTATTGACAGGGACGAGACCCAGTACTTC.

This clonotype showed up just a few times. CDR3 coding DNA: TGTGCTAGTGGTTTCCCGCGCACTGAAGCTTTCTTT. The encoded protein is CASGFPRTEAFF. This rearrangement joins TRBV12-5 to TRBJ1-1; unclear D gene. V lost 3 bases, J lost 4 bases, and 6 bases lay in between. Germline V lookup: CDR1 LGHNT, CDR2 FRNRAP. This CDR3 contains 12 residues.

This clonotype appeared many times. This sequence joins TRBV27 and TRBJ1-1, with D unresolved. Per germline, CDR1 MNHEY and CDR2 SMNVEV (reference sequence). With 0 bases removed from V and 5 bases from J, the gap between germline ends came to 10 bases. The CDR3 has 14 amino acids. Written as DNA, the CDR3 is TGTGCCAGCAGTTTATCGTCCGGGGTGACTGAAGCTTTCTTT. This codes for CASSLSSGVTEAFF.

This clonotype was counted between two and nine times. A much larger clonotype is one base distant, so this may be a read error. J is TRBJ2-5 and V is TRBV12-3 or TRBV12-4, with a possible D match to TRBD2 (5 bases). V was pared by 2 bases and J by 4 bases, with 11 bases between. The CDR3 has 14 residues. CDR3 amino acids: CASSLSWTPETQYF. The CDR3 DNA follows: TGTGCCAGCAGTTTAAGCTGGACTCCAGAGACCCAGTACTTC.

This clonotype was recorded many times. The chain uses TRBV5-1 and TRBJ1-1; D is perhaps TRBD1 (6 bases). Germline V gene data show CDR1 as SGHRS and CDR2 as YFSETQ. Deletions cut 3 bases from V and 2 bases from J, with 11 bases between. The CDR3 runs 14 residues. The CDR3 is CASSYSGANTEAFF. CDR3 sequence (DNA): TGCGCCAGCAGCTACTCGGGGGCCAACACTGAAGCTTTCTTT.

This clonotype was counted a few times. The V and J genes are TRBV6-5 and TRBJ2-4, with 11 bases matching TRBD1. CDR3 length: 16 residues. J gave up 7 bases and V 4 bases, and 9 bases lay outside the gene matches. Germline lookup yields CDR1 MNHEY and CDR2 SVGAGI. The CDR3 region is CASSSQPGQGVNIQYF. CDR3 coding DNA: TGTGCCAGCAGTTCCCAACCGGGACAGGGGGTGAACATTCAGTACTTC.

DNA for the CDR3: TGTGCCAGCAGCGGTACGTCGACCATAGATACGCAGTATTTT. Translating it yields CASSGTSTIDTQYF. The V call is TRBV6-2 or TRBV6-3, the J call TRBJ2-3; D ambiguous. The V gene's germline CDR1 is MNHEY and CDR2 SVGEGT. The CDR3 length is 14 residues. Trimming took 6 bases from V and 5 from J, leaving 15 bases between them.

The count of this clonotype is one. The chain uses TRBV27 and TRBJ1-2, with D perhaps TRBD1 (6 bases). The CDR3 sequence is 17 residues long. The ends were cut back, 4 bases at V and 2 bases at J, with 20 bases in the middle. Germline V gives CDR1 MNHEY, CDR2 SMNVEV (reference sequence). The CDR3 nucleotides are TGTGCCAGCAGTTCCGGAACCAGGGGAGAGGACAACTATGGCTACACCTTC. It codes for CASSSGTRGEDNYGYTF.

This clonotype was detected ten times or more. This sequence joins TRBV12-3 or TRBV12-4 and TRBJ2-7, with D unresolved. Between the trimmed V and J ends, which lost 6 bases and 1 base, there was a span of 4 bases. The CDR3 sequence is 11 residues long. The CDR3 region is CASRKSYEQYF. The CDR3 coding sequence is TGTGCCAGCAGGAAGTCCTACGAGCAGTACTTC.

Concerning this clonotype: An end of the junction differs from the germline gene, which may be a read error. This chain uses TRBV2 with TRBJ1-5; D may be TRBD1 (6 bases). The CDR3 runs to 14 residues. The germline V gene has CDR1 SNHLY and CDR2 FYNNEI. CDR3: CASREDRSNQPQHF. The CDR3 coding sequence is TGTGCCAGCAGGGAAGACAGGAGCAATCAGCCCCAGCATTTT.

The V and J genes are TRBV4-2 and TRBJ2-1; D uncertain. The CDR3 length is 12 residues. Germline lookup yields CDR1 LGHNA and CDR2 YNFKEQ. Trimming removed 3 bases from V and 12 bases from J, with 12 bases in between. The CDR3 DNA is TGTGCCAGCAGCCACTCTACCGTCGGGCAGTTCTTC. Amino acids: CASSHSTVGQFF.

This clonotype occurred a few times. The chain's CDR3 is CASLAGGYYNEQFF. Written as DNA, the CDR3 is TGCGCCAGCTTAGCGGGAGGGTACTACAATGAGCAGTTCTTC. The rearrangement uses TRBV10-2 and TRBJ2-1; 11 positions match TRBD2. Trimming took 8 bases from V and 3 from J; bases not matched to a gene: 3. CDR1 and CDR2 (germline): WSHSY, SAAADI. The CDR3 covers 14 residues.